One and the same sample provided the 3 T cell receptor beta chains below, sequenced in a study of blood T cell repertoires in COVID-19. TCRdb keeps only in-frame clones here, not all; method: immunoSEQ multiplex PCR. The repertoire holds more than 90,000 clones, 86% seen once, with approximately 8% in the top ten. Sequencing was performed on peripheral blood. These receptors were collected from a man between 65 and 80 years old who had recovered from COVID-19.

The chain uses TRBV18 and TRBJ1-4; 9 bases are shared with TRBD1. The V and J ends lost 4 bases and 8 bases, in that order; junction bases with no gene match: 5. Germline V CDR1 and CDR2: KGHSH, LQKENI. The CDR3 has 14 residues. CDR3 amino acids: CASSQGQGREKLFF. CDR3 coding DNA: TGTGCCAGCTCACAGGGACAGGGAAGAGAAAAACTGTTTTTT.

This chain uses TRBV6-5 with TRBJ1-2, with 7 bases aligning to TRBD1. CDR1 MNHEY and CDR2 SVGAGI come from the germline V gene. The trim removed 5 bases at V and 4 bases at J, leaving 4 bases unmatched. There are 13 residues in the CDR3. CDR3 protein: CASSPDRVYGYTF. In DNA, the CDR3 is TGTGCCAGCAGTCCCGACAGGGTCTATGGCTACACCTTC.

The rearrangement uses TRBV6-1 and TRBJ1-6; the match to TRBD1 covers 9 bases. The CDR3 totals 17 residues. V lost 4 bases to trimming and J lost 0 bases; unmatched junction nucleotides: 4. From germline, CDR1 is MNHNS and CDR2 SASEGT. CDR3: CASSAGTGSSYNSPLHF. The CDR3 DNA reads as TGTGCCAGCAGTGCCGGGACAGGGAGCTCCTATAATTCACCCCTCCACTTT.